A selection of T cell receptor beta chains follows, all from one sample in a study of OX40 agonist ivuxolimab in advanced cancers. Generated by immunoSEQ multiplex PCR, the TCRdb table keeps only in-frame clones and is missing some. In the table there are 80,000 to 95,000 clones, around 85% of which are singletons. The specimen was CD4+ or CD8+ T cells sorted from blood, collected in a trial of the OX40 agonist ivuxolimab. These receptors were taken from an adult with an advanced solid tumor such as melanoma, head and neck, liver or kidney cancer. Both conserved end residues are part of each CDR3.

v_gene: TRBV19
j_gene: TRBJ2-2
len: 14
CDR3aa: CASSTGHQSGELFF

v_gene: TRBV30
j_gene: TRBJ2-7
len: 14
CDR3aa: CAWSLAPAGTEQYF

v_gene: TRBV6-6
j_gene: TRBJ1-6
len: 14
CDR3aa: CASRTGTGNSPLHF

v_gene: TRBV14
j_gene: TRBJ2-1
len: 13
CDR3aa: CASSPQTRGREFF

v_gene: TRBV7-6
j_gene: TRBJ2-7
len: 14
CDR3aa: CASSSGTGVYEQYF

v_gene: TRBV9
j_gene: TRBJ2-3
len: 16
CDR3aa: CASSFRQGERTDTQYF

v_gene: TRBV4-1
j_gene: TRBJ2-1
len: 15
CDR3aa: CASSSGLAGYNEQFF

v_gene: TRBV19
j_gene: TRBJ2-7
len: 12
CDR3aa: CASSTTVGEQYF

v_gene: TRBV29-1
j_gene: TRBJ2-6
len: 15
CDR3aa: CSVRDDTSGANVLTF

v_gene: TRBV9
j_gene: TRBJ2-7
len: 16
CDR3aa: CASSAGSLAWRNEQYF

v_gene: TRBV4-1
j_gene: TRBJ2-2
len: 15
CDR3aa: CASSQVGGRTGELFF

v_gene: TRBV5-1
j_gene: TRBJ2-2
len: 14
CDR3aa: CASSPPAAPGELFF

v_gene: TRBV18
j_gene: TRBJ1-6
len: 13
CDR3aa: CASSPTNNSPLHF

v_gene: TRBV6-1
j_gene: TRBJ1-1
len: 13
CDR3aa: CASSPPPDEEAFF

v_gene: TRBV11-1
j_gene: TRBJ2-7
len: 13
CDR3aa: CASSDPSLYEQYF

v_gene: TRBV6-1
j_gene: TRBJ1-2
len: 14
CDR3aa: CASSETWTANGYTF

v_gene: TRBV6-1
j_gene: TRBJ2-7
len: 11
CDR3aa: CASGEAYEQYF

v_gene: TRBV10-3
j_gene: TRBJ2-1
len: 14
CDR3aa: CAIRGTQMGNEQFF

v_gene: TRBV7-9
j_gene: TRBJ2-7
len: 15
CDR3aa: CASSPIYLGGDEQYF

v_gene: TRBV5-1
j_gene: TRBJ2-3
len: 16
CDR3aa: CASSLGLAGPTDTQYF

v_gene: TRBV7-3
j_gene: TRBJ1-2
len: 19
CDR3aa: CASSPPDRGRETTNYGYTF

v_gene: TRBV7-8
j_gene: TRBJ2-1
len: 14
CDR3aa: CASSPQGYYNEQFF

v_gene: TRBV6-5
j_gene: TRBJ1-2
len: 16
CDR3aa: CASSWKGTGVRYGYTF

v_gene: TRBV5-1
j_gene: TRBJ1-1
len: 15
CDR3aa: CASSLESVTNTEAFF

v_gene: TRBV18
j_gene: TRBJ2-1
len: 16
CDR3aa: CASSPRDFETYNEQFF

v_gene: TRBV7-2
j_gene: TRBJ1-4
len: 13
CDR3aa: CASSLNIGEKLFF

v_gene: TRBV30
j_gene: TRBJ2-2
len: 15
CDR3aa: CAWSLPGANTGELFF

v_gene: TRBV27
j_gene: TRBJ2-1
len: 13
CDR3aa: CASSLYRRDEQFF

v_gene: TRBV7-7
j_gene: TRBJ2-3
len: 15
CDR3aa: CASSPTAILTDTQYF

v_gene: TRBV5-1
j_gene: TRBJ2-5
len: 15
CDR3aa: CASSLGSNVQETQYF

v_gene: TRBV18
j_gene: TRBJ1-6
len: 16
CDR3aa: CASSPTGSVPGSPLHF

v_gene: TRBV27
j_gene: TRBJ1-2
len: 15
CDR3aa: CASSPRTGWDYGYTF

v_gene: TRBV7-2
j_gene: TRBJ2-3
len: 13
CDR3aa: CASSFNRGDTQYF

v_gene: TRBV27
j_gene: TRBJ2-1
len: 16
CDR3aa: CASSHISGSNHNEQFF

v_gene: TRBV7-9
j_gene: TRBJ2-1
len: 15
CDR3aa: CASSSRTSGGTEQFF

v_gene: TRBV7-2
j_gene: TRBJ2-1
len: 14
CDR3aa: CASSLELAGSEQFF

v_gene: TRBV30
j_gene: TRBJ2-7
len: 14
CDR3aa: CAWSVGRQGYEQYF

v_gene: TRBV4-2
j_gene: TRBJ1-2
len: 15
CDR3aa: CASSQETGDMGGYTF

v_gene: TRBV11-3
j_gene: TRBJ2-7
len: 13
CDR3aa: CASSLTTGYEQYF

v_gene: TRBV7-3
j_gene: TRBJ2-5
len: 15
CDR3aa: CASSSRGEGQETQYF

v_gene: TRBV5-1
j_gene: TRBJ2-6
len: 15
CDR3aa: CASSRGSPGANVLTF

v_gene: TRBV11-3
j_gene: TRBJ2-2
len: 12
CDR3aa: CASSRNTGELFF

v_gene: TRBV5-6
j_gene: TRBJ2-3
len: 16
CDR3aa: CASSALSPGVGDTQYF

v_gene: TRBV6-6
j_gene: TRBJ2-6
len: 14
CDR3aa: CASSAGLGANVLTF

v_gene: TRBV28
j_gene: TRBJ1-1
len: 14
CDR3aa: CASRPVGGRLEAFF

v_gene: TRBV4-2
j_gene: TRBJ2-3
len: 13
CDR3aa: CASSQAGTDTQYF

v_gene: TRBV5-5
j_gene: TRBJ2-7
len: 14
CDR3aa: CASSSTGGNYEQYF

v_gene: TRBV13
j_gene: TRBJ2-7
len: 15
CDR3aa: CASSSRLAGYYEQYF

v_gene: TRBV7-6
j_gene: TRBJ2-5
len: 13
CDR3aa: CASSSRPEETQYF

v_gene: TRBV18
j_gene: TRBJ2-2
len: 15
CDR3aa: CASSPARWLTGELFF

v_gene: TRBV11-2
j_gene: TRBJ1-1
len: 14
CDR3aa: CASSFHQGDTEAFF

v_gene: TRBV23-1
j_gene: TRBJ1-2
len: 15
CDR3aa: CASTPSEGAGYGYTF

v_gene: TRBV4-2
j_gene: TRBJ2-3
len: 14
CDR3aa: CASSHGQRTDTQYF

v_gene: TRBV14
j_gene: TRBJ1-2
len: 17
CDR3aa: CASSPPGHRDRHYGYTF

v_gene: TRBV5-1
j_gene: TRBJ2-3
len: 17
CDR3aa: CASSTRLAGGFTDTQYF